This TCR beta chain was recovered during a study of T cell repertoires in cytomegalovirus infection. Across the study: HLA-B-restricted CMV epitopes that are well studied, plus recently identified HLA-C-restricted ones, were used by the study. In public TCR beta signatures, there were indications of both CMV infection and matching HLA type. Study-level points and caveats: Cumulative frequency (of public TCR beta family members) identified carriers of CMV plus the relevant HLA. Dominant in the ex vivo response were TCR beta clonotypes restricted by HLA-C and specific for CMV.

Notes on this clonotype: What it recognizes is unknown.

TCRdb processed the reads anew with MiXCR; each CDR3 protein has one entry. The sample comprises 450,000 to 650,000 distinct CDR3 sequences, 40% of which are singletons, and 48% rests with the top ten. This material consisted of cultured PBMCs, taken from culture after CMV antigen stimulation. The clonotype originates from a human donor in good health (CMV status not recorded). Some clones in this sample may be carry-over from other donors' samples.

Here the CDR3 reads CSVADRDRQYF. The DNA for the CDR3 is TGCAGCGTCGCTGACCGGGACAGACAGTACTTC. This sequence joins TRBV29-1 and TRBJ2-7, with 7 positions matching TRBD1. The V segment lost 6 bases and the J segment 10 bases; nucleotides outside the gene matches: 9. This CDR3 spans 11 amino acids. The germline V gene encodes CDR1 SQVTM and CDR2 ANQGSEA.